This T cell receptor beta chain was observed in a study of T cell responses to AZD1222 COVID-19 vaccine. Assay used: immunoSEQ multiplex PCR; TCRdb lists only in-frame clones, some missing. The table lists 95,000 to 150,000 clones, 65% to 90% of them singletons. V dropped 4 bases and J dropped 8; count of bases not matched to a gene: 4. The CDR3 contains 13 residues. Germline assignment: CDR1 ENHRY and CDR2 SYGVKD. The input for sequencing was peripheral blood, taken 28 days after the second AZD1222 dose. The source is an adult who received the AZD1222 COVID-19 vaccine. The chain recombines TRBV10-3 with TRBJ2-1, with TRBD1 matching 8 bases. The chain's CDR3 is CAISGTGTDEQFF. The CDR3 DNA sequence: TGTGCCATCAGTGGGACAGGGACTGATGAGCAGTTCTTC.